The following is a T cell receptor beta chain sequence with its context. Its antigen is not identified. This entry belongs to a study of cytomegalovirus exposure and HLA in healthy donors. Study conclusions and caveats: Accurate prediction of HLA-A and HLA-B alleles (for most subjects) was reportedly achieved from TCR beta sequences. DRB1 showed the most TCR associations and HLA-C the fewest in a later analysis, as rates varied by HLA locus.

CDR3 length: 14 residues. Between the trimmed V and J ends, which lost 4 bases and 6 bases, there was a span of 13 bases. From germline, CDR1 is MNHNS and CDR2 SASEGT. Researchers ran the PCR with 60 Vbeta and 13 Jbeta primers. Using immunoSEQ multiplex PCR, the repertoire was profiled, and TCRdb retains in-frame clones only, with some absent. This sample has around 140,000 clones; roughly four fifths occur once, and the top ten carry about 7.4%. This chain links TRBV6-1 with TRBJ1-5, with D perhaps TRBD1 (5 bases). The source of this sequence is a woman in her 50s in good health and CMV-seropositive. The specimen was PBMCs. In nucleotides, the CDR3 is TGTGCCAGCAGTGCCCGTGGGGGGGTTCAGCCCCAGCATTTT. This encodes CASSARGGVQPQHF.